What follows is one TCR beta chain and its context. Its antigen is not known. Time point reported: cycle 4 day 1 (C4D1), after more than five weeks of nivolumab. In every patient, relapse followed autologous stem cell transplantation, while exposure to brentuximab vedotin differed. Here immunoSEQ multiplex PCR was the method, and the copy in TCRdb shows in-frame clones only, minus some. The sample contains about 93,000 clones, 78% of which appear only once. The data belong to a study of PD-1 blockade in classical Hodgkin lymphoma. The study, taken as a whole, reports: At baseline, newly diagnosed patients reportedly showed less TCR diversity than healthy donors. Newly diagnosed patients had diversity similar to the baseline diversity of complete responders.

CDR1 is SEHNR and CDR2 is FQNEAQ in the germline V gene (reference sequence). The CDR3 has 12 amino acids. With 1 base removed from V and 6 bases from J, the gap between germline ends came to 4 bases. Sequencing was performed on peripheral blood mononuclear cells (PBMCs), taken before the fourth cycle of nivolumab. The chain is built from TRBV7-9 and TRBJ1-5; no definite D call. This receptor was obtained from a human donor with classical Hodgkin lymphoma. CDR3: CASSLDIQPQHF. The CDR3 region has the DNA TGTGCCAGCAGCTTAGACATTCAGCCCCAGCATTTT. Complete variable domain (other parts from reference TRBV7-9 and TRBJ1-5): DTGVSQNPRHKITKRGQNVTFRCDPISEHNRLYWYRQTLGQGPEFLTYFQNEAQLEKSRLLSDRFSAERPKGSFSTLEIQRTEQGDSAMYLCASSLDIQPQHFGDGTRLSIL.